The T cell receptor (beta chain) under discussion was sequenced for a study of response to subunit inactivated influenza vaccine. This CDR3 is built from 14 residues. Per germline, CDR1 DFQATT and CDR2 SNEGSKA (reference sequence). Trimming took off 6 bases at V and 0 bases at J, with 12 bases between the two ends. Concerning this clonotype: The antigen remains undetermined.

TCRdb itself ran the RT-PCR reads through MiXCR, one entry per CDR3 protein. The sample has about 310,000 distinct CDR3 sequences, roughly a fifth seen once. General study results and limits: The authors suggested that few new T cells are recruited per seasonal influenza vaccination.

The chain recombines TRBV20-1 with TRBJ2-1; D gene uncertain. The sequencing here drew on PBMCs from blood, taken less than 22 months after vaccination. This sequence was found in a man between 50 and 75 years old who received an inactivated influenza vaccine. For the CDR3, the DNA is TGCAGTGCAACCCGGACGAGCTCCTACAATGAGCAGTTCTTC. It yields the protein CSATRTSSYNEQFF.